Listed here are 14 T cell receptor beta chains from one sample, sequenced in a study of T cells after yellow fever vaccination. TCRdb redid the calling of the 5' RACE reads with MiXCR, one entry per CDR3 protein. Altogether roughly 30,000 distinct CDR3 sequences are present, approximately 6% being singletons, with the ten largest covering around 25%. The source material was PBMCs, either bulk or a sorted T-cell subset (CD4+, CD8+, memory, or dextramer-sorted; not recorded which), sampled on the day of the yellow fever booster vaccination. These receptors all come from a man aged 25 to 40 who received the YFV17D yellow fever vaccine.

This clonotype was recorded many times. The CDR3 reads CASSFHRGPYEQYF. The DNA of the CDR3 is TGTGCCAGCAGTTTTCACAGGGGGCCTTACGAGCAGTACTTC. The chain links TRBV27 to TRBJ2-7; 9 bases are shared with TRBD1. V dropped 3 bases and J dropped 4; count of bases not matched to a gene: 4. This CDR3 comprises 14 residues. Germline V gene data show CDR1 as MNHEY and CDR2 as SMNVEV (reference sequence).

This clonotype was seen only a few times. The chain carries TRBV6-1 and TRBJ1-2, with D perhaps matching TRBD1 (6 bases). The CDR3 extends over 15 amino acids. Germline CDR1 and CDR2: MNHNS and SASEGT. Trimming shortened V by 6 bases and J by 2 bases, and 16 bases separated the two germline ends. This CDR3 reads CASRKQQGPNYGYTF. The CDR3 coding sequence is TGTGCCAGCAGAAAGCAACAGGGACCCAACTATGGCTACACCTTC.

The sample holds a few counts of this clonotype. The chain employs TRBV5-1 and TRBJ1-6, with no clear D. The germline V gene has CDR1 SGHRS and CDR2 YFSETQ. The CDR3 loop spans 15 amino acids. V was clipped by 0 bases and J by 6 bases, with 10 bases between them. The chain's CDR3 is CASSLVAGINSPLHF. The CDR3 nucleotides read TGCGCCAGCAGCTTGGTAGCGGGGATTAATTCACCCCTCCACTTT.

This clonotype was seen many times. CDR3 DNA: TGTGCCAGCAACCCGGGACAGGGGTACAATGAGCAGTTCTTC. This codes for CASNPGQGYNEQFF. The chain is built from TRBV7-3 and TRBJ2-1, with 10 bases aligning to TRBD1. Germline lookup yields CDR1 SGHTA and CDR2 FQGTGA. With V trimmed by 7 bases and J by 4 bases, 4 bases remained unmatched. CDR3 length: 14 amino acids.

This clonotype has at least ten counts. V gene TRBV2 combines with J gene TRBJ2-7, with D tentatively TRBD1 (5 bases). Looked up from germline, CDR1 is SNHLY and CDR2 is FYNNEI. CDR3 length: 15 residues. Trimming took off 0 bases at V and 5 bases at J, with 14 bases between the two ends. CDR3 sequence reads: CASSEASGSANEQYF. The CDR3 DNA is TGTGCCAGCAGTGAAGCCTCAGGGTCTGCTAACGAGCAGTACTTC.

This clonotype was seen repeatedly, ten times or more. The CDR3 sequence: CASSQAVAGGGDIQYF. DNA of the CDR3: TGTGCCAGCAGCCAAGCAGTAGCGGGAGGTGGGGACATTCAGTACTTC. The chain uses TRBV28 and TRBJ2-4; TRBD2 agrees at 10 bases. The germline V gene has CDR1 MDHEN and CDR2 SYDVKM. Trimming at V came to 6 bases and at J to 8 bases, leaving 13 bases not matched to a gene. The CDR3 consists of 16 residues.

This clonotype has ten or more counts. The V call is TRBV5-1, the J call TRBJ2-5; 8 bases match TRBD2. Germline V gives CDR1 SGHRS, CDR2 YFSETQ. Losses at the gene ends were 4 bases for V and 3 bases for J; bases not matched to a gene: 2. The CDR3 has 13 residues. The CDR3 reads CASSRTSKETQYF. The CDR3 bases are TGCGCCAGCAGCCGGACTAGCAAAGAGACCCAGTACTTC.

This clonotype was seen many times. CDR3 sequence (DNA): TGTGCCAGCAGCTTAGGGGCCGGGACATCCCTCCACTTT. It codes for CASSLGAGTSLHF. This sequence joins TRBV7-8 and TRBJ1-6; maybe TRBD1 (6 bases). This CDR3 has 13 residues. Germline CDR1 SGHVS, CDR2 FQNEAQ. V lost 1 base and J lost 14, with 12 bases in between. Looking up the rest from reference TRBV7-8 and TRBJ1-6 gives the full variable domain: GAGVSQSPRYKVAKRGQDVALRCDPISGHVSLFWYQQALGQGPEFLTYFQNEAQLDKSGLPSDRFFAERPEGSVSTLKIQRTQQEDSAVYLCASSLGAGTSLHFGNGTRLTVT.

This clonotype turned up a few times. The gene calls are TRBV18 and TRBJ1-5; D is undetermined. V was trimmed by 3 bases and J by 2 bases, leaving 17 bases between them. The CDR3 is made up of 17 amino acids. Germline loops: CDR1 KGHSH, CDR2 LQKENI. CDR3 region: CASSPQNGVGGNQPQHF. The DNA for the CDR3 is TGTGCCAGCTCACCCCAAAACGGGGTCGGAGGCAATCAGCCCCAGCATTTT.

In DNA, the CDR3 is TGCAGTGCCACAAGACTAGGGATAAGCACAGATACGCAGTATTTT. It specifies CSATRLGISTDTQYF. The chain links TRBV20-1 to TRBJ2-3, with D perhaps matching TRBD2 (6 bases). The CDR3 totals 15 residues. The germline V gene encodes CDR1 DFQATT and CDR2 SNEGSKA (reference sequence). V was shortened by 6 bases and J by 0 bases, with 16 bases between the two germline ends.

This clonotype was seen a few times. V and J are TRBV4-3 and TRBJ2-1; tentatively, D is TRBD2 (6 bases). Looked up from germline, CDR1 is LGHNA and CDR2 is YSLEER. V gave up 0 bases and J gave up 12 bases, with 12 bases separating them. The CDR3 totals 13 residues. The CDR3 loop reads CASSQETPSVQFF. Written as DNA, the CDR3 is TGCGCCAGCAGCCAAGAAACTCCTAGCGTGCAGTTCTTC.

This clonotype was detected many times. V usage is TRBV5-1 and J usage is TRBJ2-2, with TRBD1 as a possible D gene (6 bases). The CDR3 covers 15 residues. V gave up 3 bases and J gave up 4 bases, with 13 bases separating them. CDR1 and CDR2 (germline): SGHRS, YFSETQ. The CDR3: CASSYIQGFTGELFF. The CDR3 nucleotides read TGCGCCAGCAGCTACATACAGGGTTTCACCGGGGAGCTGTTTTTT.

This clonotype was counted a few times. The chain combines TRBV24-1 with TRBJ2-3; D gene uncertain. The CDR3 totals 13 residues. V shed 3 bases and J shed 1 base, with 4 bases lying between them. Germline assignment: CDR1 KGHDR and CDR2 SFDVKD. CDR3 in DNA: TGTGCCACCAGTGATGCAGGCACAGATACGCAGTATTTT. Encoded protein: CATSDAGTDTQYF.

This clonotype was seen repeatedly, ten times or more. The rearrangement links TRBV7-2 to TRBJ2-3; 9 bases line up with TRBD2. The CDR3 runs to 16 residues. The ends lost 5 bases at V and 4 bases at J; junction bases unmatched: 10. Germline CDR1 and CDR2: SGHTA and FQGNSA. CDR3 sequence reads: CASSRESGRLADTQYF. DNA for the CDR3: TGTGCCAGCAGCCGAGAGAGCGGGAGGTTGGCAGATACGCAGTATTTT.